This record concerns one TCR beta chain sequence. The PCR had 60 Vbeta and 13 Jbeta primers. The data were produced by immunoSEQ multiplex PCR, yet TCRdb's version contains in-frame clones alone and is incomplete. Of 100,000 to 150,000 clones in the sample, about 81% were seen once. These data originate in a study of cytomegalovirus exposure and HLA in healthy donors. V gave up 3 bases and J gave up 4 bases, with 16 bases separating them. Germline V gene data show CDR1 as SGHVS and CDR2 as FNYEAQ. The length of the CDR3 is 16 residues. The genes are TRBV7-6 and TRBJ1-5, with D tentatively TRBD1 (5 bases). The source is a woman aged 25 to 39 in good health and CMV-seronegative. The material sequenced was PBMCs. The CDR3 nucleotides read TGTGCCAGCAGCTTGGGTTGGGGGACTAGAAATCAGCCCCAGCATTTT. This translates into CASSLGWGTRNQPQHF.